These 16 T cell receptor beta chains were sequenced from one sample in a study of T cells in Graves' hyperthyroidism and ophthalmopathy. Amplification yielded TCR beta CDR3 regions, with RNA transcripts as the source. The primer set for the first-round RT-PCR of the TCR CDR3 was HTBI. MiXCR, applied by TCRdb to the multiplex PCR reads, yields one record per CDR3 protein. The top ten clones hold around 7.7% of a sample with 600,000 to 900,000 distinct CDR3 sequences, 15% to 20% of them seen once. The sequenced sample was blood. The receptors derive from a young man with Graves' hyperthyroidism.

The rearrangement joins TRBV7-3 to TRBJ2-1; D is tentatively TRBD1 or TRBD2 (5 bases each). Deletions cut 2 bases from V and 6 bases from J, with 14 bases between. Germline V gene data show CDR1 as SGHTA and CDR2 as FQGTGA. CDR3 length equals 15 residues. The DNA of the CDR3 is TGTGCCAGCAGCTTAGGTCCGGGACGGGCCAATGAGCAGTTCTTC. Its protein is CASSLGPGRANEQFF.

This clonotype was counted many times. CDR3 coding DNA: TGTGCCAGCAGTTGGTCGACAGGGGACGAGCAGTACTTC. It specifies CASSWSTGDEQYF. This sequence joins TRBV28 and TRBJ2-7; 8 bases are shared with TRBD1. Losses at the gene ends were 4 bases for V and 5 bases for J; bases not matched to a gene: 4. This CDR3 comprises 13 residues. Germline CDR1 MDHEN, CDR2 SYDVKM.

This clonotype was seen repeatedly, ten times or more. The J gene is TRBJ2-1, the V gene TRBV30; perhaps TRBD1 as D (6 bases). CDR1 is GTSNPN and CDR2 is SVGIG in the germline V gene (reference sequence). The CDR3 has 13 residues. V gave up 2 bases and J gave up 9 bases, with 14 bases separating them. CDR3 amino acids: CAWSRGSHGEQFF. The CDR3 nucleotides are TGTGCCTGGAGTAGGGGGAGCCACGGTGAGCAGTTCTTC. The variable domain in full, with the rest retrieved from reference TRBV30 and TRBJ2-1, is SQTIHQWPATLVQPVGSPLSLECTVEGTSNPNLYWYRQAAGRGLQLLFYSVGIGQISSEVPQNLSASRPQDRQFILSSKKLLLSDSGFYLCAWSRGSHGEQFFGPGTRLTVL.

This clonotype appeared many times. The chain is built from TRBV13 and TRBJ2-1; D may be TRBD2 (6 bases). The V end was cut by 1 base, the J end by 6 bases, with 7 bases between. The CDR3 extends over 13 amino acids. Per the germline V gene, CDR1 is PRHDT and CDR2 is FYEKMQ (reference sequence). This chain's CDR3 is CASSLVGSNEQFF. In DNA, the CDR3 is TGTGCCAGCAGCTTAGTCGGGAGCAATGAGCAGTTCTTC. The variable domain in full, with the rest retrieved from reference TRBV13 and TRBJ2-1, is AAGVIQSPRHLIKEKRETATLKCYPIPRHDTVYWYQQGPGQDPQFLISFYEKMQSDKGSIPDRFSAQQFSDYHSELNMSSLELGDSALYFCASSLVGSNEQFFGPGTRLTVL.

This clonotype was observed a handful of times. This chain joins TRBV27 and TRBJ1-6; D ambiguous. Trimming removed 4 bases from V and 6 bases from J, with 7 bases in between. The CDR3 length is 13 residues. Germline lookup yields CDR1 MNHEY and CDR2 SMNVEV (reference sequence). CDR3 residues: CASSSLSNSPLHF. The DNA for the CDR3 is TGTGCCAGCAGTTCCCTAAGTAATTCACCCCTCCACTTT.

J is TRBJ1-3 and V is TRBV15; tentatively, D is TRBD1 (6 bases). Germline V CDR1 and CDR2: LNHNV, YYDKDF (reference sequence). Trimming cost V 2 bases and J 0 bases, with 14 bases left between them. This CDR3 has 17 residues. The CDR3 spells CATSRPGTQFSGNTIYF. In nucleotides, the CDR3 is TGTGCCACCAGCAGACCCGGGACACAATTCTCTGGAAACACCATATATTTT.

This clonotype was seen ten or more times. The J gene is TRBJ2-7, the V gene TRBV7-8; possibly TRBD2 for D (5 bases). CDR1 is SGHVS, CDR2 FQNEAQ, per germline. Trimming took 1 base from V and 4 from J, leaving 8 bases between them. The CDR3 has 13 amino acids. The CDR3 coding sequence is TGTGCCAGCAGCTTAGTTCAGCGGTACGAGCAGTACTTC. Amino acids: CASSLVQRYEQYF.

This clonotype appeared a few times. The J gene is TRBJ2-2, the V gene TRBV15; a possible D gene is TRBD1 (6 bases). V lost 9 bases to trimming and J lost 5 bases, with 13 bases between them. The V gene's germline CDR1 is LNHNV and CDR2 YYDKDF (reference sequence). The CDR3 contains 13 residues. The CDR3, as DNA: TGTGCCACACAATTCAGGGGAACCGGGGAGCTGTTTTTT. Amino acids: CATQFRGTGELFF.

Only a few counts were recorded for this clonotype. The chain employs TRBV19 and TRBJ2-7; D is ambiguous. Looked up from germline, CDR1 is LNHDA and CDR2 is SQIVND (reference sequence). Between the trimmed V and J ends, which lost 1 base and 5 bases, there was a span of 12 bases. The CDR3 spans 14 residues. CDR3 DNA: TGTGCCAGTAGTATAGTAGCAGGTGGCAACGAGCAGTACTTC. Translated: CASSIVAGGNEQYF.

This clonotype was picked up many times. The chain is built from TRBV20-1 and TRBJ2-1; 8 bases match TRBD2. The CDR3 covers 13 residues. The J segment lost 6 bases and the V segment lost 7 bases, leaving 8 bases of the junction unmatched. Germline lookup yields CDR1 DFQATT and CDR2 SNEGSKA (reference sequence). The CDR3 sequence is CSVTAGVSNEQFF. The CDR3 DNA reads TGCAGTGTCACAGCGGGAGTTAGCAATGAGCAGTTCTTC.

This clonotype has ten or more counts. The V call is TRBV2, the J call TRBJ1-1, with D unclear. Germline CDR1 reads SNHLY; CDR2 reads FYNNEI. CDR3 length: 12 amino acids. Between the trimmed V and J ends, which lost 6 bases and 5 bases, there was a span of 10 bases. For the CDR3, the DNA is TGTGCCAGCAGCGTTCAGCGGACTGAAGCTTTCTTT. Translation gives CASSVQRTEAFF.

A few counts support this clonotype. CDR3 bases: TGTGCCAGCAGCTTATTGGTGGGCGAGCAGTACTTC. Residues: CASSLLVGEQYF. The V call is TRBV13, the J call TRBJ2-7; D is undetermined. Trimming stripped 2 bases from V and 6 bases from J, with 8 bases between. The CDR3 has 12 amino acids. Germline CDR1 reads PRHDT; CDR2 reads FYEKMQ (reference sequence).

The sample holds many counts of this clonotype. The rearrangement uses TRBV15 and TRBJ2-5; 9 nucleotides agree with TRBD1. In germline, CDR1 is LNHNV, CDR2 YYDKDF (reference sequence). The CDR3 has 15 residues. V shed 1 base and J 5 bases; nucleotides not matched to a gene: 5. CDR3 in amino acids: CATSRVRTGVETQYF. The CDR3 DNA sequence: TGTGCCACCAGCAGAGTAAGGACAGGGGTTGAGACCCAGTACTTC.

V and J are TRBV4-3 and TRBJ2-7; no firm D call. Looked up from germline, CDR1 is LGHNA and CDR2 is YSLEER. V lost 1 base to trimming and J lost 0 bases, with 10 bases between them. This CDR3 has 15 residues. As DNA, the CDR3 is TGCGCCAGCAGCCAAGGCGGACGGAGCTCCTACGAGCAGTACTTC. Translated: CASSQGGRSSYEQYF.

The V call is TRBV12-3 or TRBV12-4, the J call TRBJ1-5; no clear D gene. V gave up 8 bases and J gave up 2 bases, with 10 bases separating them. This CDR3 is built from 13 residues. Here the CDR3 reads CASGREGNQPQHF. The CDR3 DNA reads TGTGCCAGCGGCCGAGAGGGCAATCAGCCCCAGCATTTT.

This clonotype was observed a handful of times. The CDR3 sequence: CSAGSGSYEQYF. Written as DNA, the CDR3 is TGCAGTGCTGGTAGCGGGAGCTACGAGCAGTACTTC. V is TRBV20-1 and J is TRBJ2-7; 9 bases line up with TRBD2. This CDR3 is 12 amino acids long. The ends lost 5 bases at V and 3 bases at J; junction bases unmatched: 2. CDR1 is DFQATT and CDR2 is SNEGSKA in the germline V gene (reference sequence).